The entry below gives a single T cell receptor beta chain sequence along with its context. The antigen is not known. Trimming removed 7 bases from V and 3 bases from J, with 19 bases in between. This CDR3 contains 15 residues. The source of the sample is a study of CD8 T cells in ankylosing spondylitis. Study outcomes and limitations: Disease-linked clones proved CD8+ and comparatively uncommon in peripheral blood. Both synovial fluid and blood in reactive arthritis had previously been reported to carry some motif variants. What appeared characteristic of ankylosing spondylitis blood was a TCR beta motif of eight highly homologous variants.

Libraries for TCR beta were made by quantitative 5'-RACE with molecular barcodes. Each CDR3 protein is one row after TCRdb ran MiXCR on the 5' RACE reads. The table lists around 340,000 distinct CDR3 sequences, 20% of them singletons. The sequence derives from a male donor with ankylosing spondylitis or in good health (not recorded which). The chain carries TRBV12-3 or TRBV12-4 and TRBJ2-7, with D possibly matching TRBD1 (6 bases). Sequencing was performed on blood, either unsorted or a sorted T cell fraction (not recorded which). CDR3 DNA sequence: TGTGCCAGCACCTCCCTGCAGGGGACCCTCTACGAGCAGTACTTC. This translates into CASTSLQGTLYEQYF.